This T cell receptor beta chain derives from a study of cytomegalovirus exposure and HLA in healthy donors. Overall study findings and caveats: Later analysis identified around 15,000 TCR beta sequences associated with HLA alleles, using a false discovery rate threshold of 0.05. Several V segments, TRBV6-2 and TRBV6-3 among them, could not be told apart and were dropped. Most likely, a cluster of highly shared sequence variants arose as a sequencing artifact. As a later analysis revealed, the rate of TCR association differed by HLA locus, with DRB1 most and HLA-C fewest.

CDR1 LGHNA and CDR2 YNFKEQ come from the germline V gene. This CDR3 contains 17 residues. Germline trimming cut 1 base from V and 7 bases from J; bases unmatched to any gene: 11. A note on this clone: Its antigen is not identified.

Researchers ran the PCR with 60 Vbeta and 13 Jbeta primers. The repertoire was sequenced with immunoSEQ multiplex PCR; TCRdb's copy has only in-frame clones and lacks some. The sample has 90,000 to 150,000 clones, about 70% seen once; the top ten hold approximately 4.1%. The chain recombines TRBV4-2 with TRBJ2-2, with TRBD1 matching over 8 bases. Specimen: PBMCs. The receptor was isolated from a woman aged 40 to 50 in good health and CMV-seronegative. CDR3 nucleotides: TGTGCCAGCAGCCAAGGACCCTCAGGGGGCGAGAGCGGGGAGCTGTTTTTT. Protein product: CASSQGPSGGESGELFF.